This TCR beta chain was documented in a study of T cells after yellow fever vaccination. The CDR3 contains 15 residues. In germline, CDR1 is SGHDT, CDR2 YYEEEE. V was cut by 3 bases and J by 4 bases, with 15 bases left in between. TCRdb re-derived calls from the 5' RACE reads in MiXCR, one entry per CDR3 protein. The data hold hundreds of thousands of distinct CDR3 sequences, with roughly 8.7% observed a single time. The source is a man aged 18 to 35 who received the YFV17D yellow fever vaccine. V gene TRBV5-6 combines with J gene TRBJ2-3; TRBD2 might be the D (7 bases). This specimen was PBMCs, taken on the day of the first yellow fever vaccination. The CDR3, as DNA: TGTGCCAGCAGCTCGGTTGGGGGGGCCTCAGATACGCAGTATTTT. It translates to CASSSVGGASDTQYF.